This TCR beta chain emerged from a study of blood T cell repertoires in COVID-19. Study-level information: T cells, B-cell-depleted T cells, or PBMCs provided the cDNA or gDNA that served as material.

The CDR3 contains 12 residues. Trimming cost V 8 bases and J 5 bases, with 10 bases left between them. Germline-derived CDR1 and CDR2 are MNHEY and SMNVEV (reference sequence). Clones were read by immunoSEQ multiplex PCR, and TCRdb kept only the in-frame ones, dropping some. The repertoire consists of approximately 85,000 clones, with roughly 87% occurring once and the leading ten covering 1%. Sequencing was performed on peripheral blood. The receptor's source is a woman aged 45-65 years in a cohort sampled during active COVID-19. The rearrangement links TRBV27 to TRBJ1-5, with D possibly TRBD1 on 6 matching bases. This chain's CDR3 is CASGRTDQPQHF. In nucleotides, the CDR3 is TGTGCCAGCGGCAGGACAGATCAGCCCCAGCATTTT.